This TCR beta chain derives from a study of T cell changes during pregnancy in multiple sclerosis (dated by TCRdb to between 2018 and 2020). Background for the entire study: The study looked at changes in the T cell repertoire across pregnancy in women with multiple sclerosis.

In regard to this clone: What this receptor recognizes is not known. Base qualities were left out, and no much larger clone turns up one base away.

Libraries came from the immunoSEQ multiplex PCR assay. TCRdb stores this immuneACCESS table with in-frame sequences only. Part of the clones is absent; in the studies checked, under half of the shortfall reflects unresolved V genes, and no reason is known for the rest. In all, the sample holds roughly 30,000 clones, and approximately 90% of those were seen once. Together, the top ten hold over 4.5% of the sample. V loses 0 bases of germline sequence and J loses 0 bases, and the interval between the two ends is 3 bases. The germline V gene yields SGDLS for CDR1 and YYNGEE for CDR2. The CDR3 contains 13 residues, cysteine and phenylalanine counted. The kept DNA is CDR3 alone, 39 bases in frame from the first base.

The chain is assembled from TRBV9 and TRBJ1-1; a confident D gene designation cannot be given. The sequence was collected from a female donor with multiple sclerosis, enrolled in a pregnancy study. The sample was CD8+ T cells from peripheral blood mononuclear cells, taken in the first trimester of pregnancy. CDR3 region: CASSVAVNTEAFF. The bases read TGTGCCAGCAGCGTAGCGGTGAACACTGAAGCTTTCTTT.